Following are 4 T cell receptor beta chains from one sample sequenced in a study of cytotoxic CD8 clonotypes in ibrutinib-treated CLL. Clones were read by immunoSEQ multiplex PCR, and TCRdb kept only the in-frame ones, dropping some. The table records some 93,000 clones, around 73% of them present only once. The input for sequencing was PBMCs, taken after 12 months of ibrutinib treatment. The receptors stem from a human donor with chronic lymphocytic leukemia.

This clone was observed a handful of times. This chain links TRBV5-1 with TRBJ2-7; 7 nucleotides align to TRBD1. CDR3 length equals 17 residues. J was trimmed by 5 bases and V by 0 bases; bases with no gene match: 14. Germline V gene data show CDR1 as SGHRS and CDR2 as YFSETQ. Here the CDR3 DNA reads TGCGCCAGCAGCTTGGACGGGTGGGGACAGTCCTCGGACGAGCAGTACTTC. This gives the protein CASSLDGWGQSSDEQYF.

The rearrangement uses TRBV11-3 and TRBJ1-5, with D hard to call. This CDR3 has 15 amino acids. Per the germline V gene, CDR1 is SGHNT and CDR2 is YENEEA. Between the trimmed V and J ends, which lost 5 bases and 7 bases, there was a span of 18 bases. CDR3: CASSQEPFPGQPQHF. CDR3 bases: TGTGCCAGCAGCCAGGAGCCATTCCCGGGACAGCCCCAGCATTTT.

This chain joins TRBV29-1 and TRBJ1-1; D possibly corresponds to TRBD1 (6 bases). Germline V gene lookup returns CDR1 SQVTM and CDR2 ANQGSEA. The CDR3 loop spans 11 amino acids. The CDR3 reads CTGTQNTEAFF. CDR3 nucleotides: TGCACCGGGACACAGAACACTGAAGCTTTCTTT.

The rearrangement joins TRBV6-5 to TRBJ2-7; maybe TRBD1 (5 bases). The V end was cut by 0 bases, the J end by 4 bases, with 7 bases between. Germline V CDR1 and CDR2: MNHEY, SVGAGI. The CDR3 is made up of 13 amino acids. The chain's CDR3 is CASSYSTVYEQYF. The CDR3 region has the DNA TGTGCCAGCAGTTACTCGACAGTTTACGAGCAGTACTTC.